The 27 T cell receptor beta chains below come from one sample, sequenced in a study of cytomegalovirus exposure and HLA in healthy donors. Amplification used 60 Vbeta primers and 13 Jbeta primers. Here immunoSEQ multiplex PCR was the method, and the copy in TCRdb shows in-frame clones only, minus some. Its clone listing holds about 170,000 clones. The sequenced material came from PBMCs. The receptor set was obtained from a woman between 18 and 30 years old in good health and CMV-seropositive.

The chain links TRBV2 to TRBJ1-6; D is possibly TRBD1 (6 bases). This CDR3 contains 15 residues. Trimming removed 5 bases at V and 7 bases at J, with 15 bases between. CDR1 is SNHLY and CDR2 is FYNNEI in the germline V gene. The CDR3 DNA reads TGTGCCAGCAGTAGACGTGAGGGGGTAAATTCACCCCTCCACTTT. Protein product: CASSRREGVNSPLHF. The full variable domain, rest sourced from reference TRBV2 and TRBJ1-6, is EPEVTQTPSHQVTQMGQEVILRCVPISNHLYFYWYRQILGQKVEFLVSFYNNEISEKSEIFDDQFSVERPDGSNFTLKIRSTKLEDSAMYFCASSRREGVNSPLHFGNGTRLTVT.

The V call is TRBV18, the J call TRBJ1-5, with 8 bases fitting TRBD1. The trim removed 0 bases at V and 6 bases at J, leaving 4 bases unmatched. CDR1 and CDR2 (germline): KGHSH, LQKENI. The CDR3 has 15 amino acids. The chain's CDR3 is CASSPPGQGSQPQHF. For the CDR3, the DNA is TGTGCCAGCTCACCACCAGGACAGGGAAGTCAGCCCCAGCATTTT.

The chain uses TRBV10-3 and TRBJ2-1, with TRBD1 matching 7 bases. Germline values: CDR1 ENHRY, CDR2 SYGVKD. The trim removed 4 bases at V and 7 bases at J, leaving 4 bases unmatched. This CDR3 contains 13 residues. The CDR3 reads CAISAGQLNEQFF. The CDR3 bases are TGTGCCATCAGTGCGGGACAGCTAAATGAGCAGTTCTTC.

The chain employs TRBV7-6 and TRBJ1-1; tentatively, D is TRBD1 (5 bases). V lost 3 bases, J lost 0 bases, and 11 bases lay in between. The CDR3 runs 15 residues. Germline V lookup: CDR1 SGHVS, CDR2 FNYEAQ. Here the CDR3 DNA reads TGTGCCAGCAGCTTGGACAAGCTCATGAACACTGAAGCTTTCTTT. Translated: CASSLDKLMNTEAFF.

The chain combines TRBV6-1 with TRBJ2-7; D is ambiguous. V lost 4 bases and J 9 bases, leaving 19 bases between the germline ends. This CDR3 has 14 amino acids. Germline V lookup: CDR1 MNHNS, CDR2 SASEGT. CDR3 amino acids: CASSGVPGIPVQYF. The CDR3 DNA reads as TGTGCCAGCAGTGGTGTTCCAGGTATCCCGGTGCAGTACTTC.

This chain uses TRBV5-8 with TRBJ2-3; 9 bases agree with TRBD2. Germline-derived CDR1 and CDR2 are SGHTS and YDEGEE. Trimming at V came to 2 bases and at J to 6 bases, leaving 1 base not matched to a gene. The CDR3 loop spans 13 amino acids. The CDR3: CASSLTSGDTQYF. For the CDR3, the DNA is TGTGCCAGCAGCTTAACTAGCGGGGATACGCAGTATTTT. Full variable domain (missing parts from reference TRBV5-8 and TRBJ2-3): EAGVTQSPTHLIKTRGQQATLRCSPISGHTSVYWYQQALGLGLQFLLWYDEGEERNRGNFPPRFSGRQFPNYSSELNVNALELEDSALYLCASSLTSGDTQYFGPGTRLTVL.

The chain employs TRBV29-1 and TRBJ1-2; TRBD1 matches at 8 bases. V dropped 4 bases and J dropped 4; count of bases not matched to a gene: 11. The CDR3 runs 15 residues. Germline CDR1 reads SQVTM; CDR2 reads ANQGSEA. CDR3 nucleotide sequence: TGCAGCGTTGTGGGGGGACAGGCCGACTCCTATGGCTACACCTTC. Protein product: CSVVGGQADSYGYTF.

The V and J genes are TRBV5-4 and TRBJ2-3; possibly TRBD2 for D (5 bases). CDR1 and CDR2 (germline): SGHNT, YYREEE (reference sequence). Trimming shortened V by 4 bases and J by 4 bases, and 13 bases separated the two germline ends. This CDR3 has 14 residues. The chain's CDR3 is CASSVGASPDTQYF. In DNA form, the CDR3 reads TGTGCCAGCAGCGTGGGCGCTAGCCCAGATACGCAGTATTTT.

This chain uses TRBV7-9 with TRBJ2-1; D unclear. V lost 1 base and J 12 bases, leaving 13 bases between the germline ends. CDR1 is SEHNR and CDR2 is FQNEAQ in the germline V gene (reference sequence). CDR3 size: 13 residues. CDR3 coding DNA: TGTGCCAGCAGCTTAGTGGGCCGATTCGGGCAGTTCTTC. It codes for CASSLVGRFGQFF. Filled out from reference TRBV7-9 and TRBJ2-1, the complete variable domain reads DTGVSQNPRHKITKRGQNVTFRCDPISEHNRLYWYRQTLGQGPEFLTYFQNEAQLEKSRLLSDRFSAERPKGSFSTLEIQRTEQGDSAMYLCASSLVGRFGQFFGPGTRLTVL.

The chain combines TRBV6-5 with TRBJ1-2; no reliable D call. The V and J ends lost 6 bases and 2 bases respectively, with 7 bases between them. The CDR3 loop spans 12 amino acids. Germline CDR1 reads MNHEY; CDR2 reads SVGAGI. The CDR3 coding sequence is TGTGCCAGCAGCCCCTCCAACTATGGCTACACCTTC. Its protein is CASSPSNYGYTF.

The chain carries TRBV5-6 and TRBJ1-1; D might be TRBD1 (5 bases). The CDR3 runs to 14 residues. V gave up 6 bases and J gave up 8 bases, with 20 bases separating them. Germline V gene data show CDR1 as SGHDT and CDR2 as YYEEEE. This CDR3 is CASTLRDTEGEAFF. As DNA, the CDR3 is TGTGCCAGCACCCTGAGAGACACGGAGGGGGAAGCTTTCTTT.

CDR3 residues: CASSLEAGGGNEQFF. The CDR3 coding sequence is TGTGCCAGCAGCTTAGAGGCGGGAGGGGGAAATGAGCAGTTCTTC. The chain carries TRBV7-9 and TRBJ2-1; 9 bases match TRBD2. This CDR3 is built from 15 residues. Unmatched junction bases numbered 5, after V lost 1 base and J lost 7 bases. Looked up from germline, CDR1 is SEHNR and CDR2 is FQNEAQ (reference sequence).

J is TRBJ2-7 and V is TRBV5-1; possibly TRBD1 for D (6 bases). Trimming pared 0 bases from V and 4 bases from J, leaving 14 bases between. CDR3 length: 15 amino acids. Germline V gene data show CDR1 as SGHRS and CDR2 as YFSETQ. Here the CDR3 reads CASSLVVAGDYEQYF. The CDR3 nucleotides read TGCGCCAGCAGCTTGGTGGTCGCAGGGGATTACGAGCAGTACTTC.

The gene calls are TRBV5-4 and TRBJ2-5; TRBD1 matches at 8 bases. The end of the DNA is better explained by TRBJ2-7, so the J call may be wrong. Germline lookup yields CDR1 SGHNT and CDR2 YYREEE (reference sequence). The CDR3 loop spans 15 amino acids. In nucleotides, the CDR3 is TGTGCCAGCAGATCGACAGGGGTCAGCTCCTACGAGCAGTACTTC. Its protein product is CASRSTGVSSYEQYF.

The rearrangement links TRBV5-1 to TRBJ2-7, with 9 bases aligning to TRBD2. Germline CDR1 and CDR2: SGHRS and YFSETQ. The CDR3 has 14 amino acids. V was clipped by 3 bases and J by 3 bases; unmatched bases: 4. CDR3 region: CASSWRTSDYEQYF. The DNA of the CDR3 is TGCGCCAGCAGCTGGAGGACTAGCGACTACGAGCAGTACTTC.

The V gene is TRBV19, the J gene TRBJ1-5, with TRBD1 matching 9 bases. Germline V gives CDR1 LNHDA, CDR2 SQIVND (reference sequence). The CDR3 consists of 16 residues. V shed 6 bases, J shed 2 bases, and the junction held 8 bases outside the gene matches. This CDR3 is CASSTQGALGNQPQHF. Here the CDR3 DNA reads TGTGCCAGTAGCACACAGGGGGCTCTGGGCAATCAGCCCCAGCATTTT.

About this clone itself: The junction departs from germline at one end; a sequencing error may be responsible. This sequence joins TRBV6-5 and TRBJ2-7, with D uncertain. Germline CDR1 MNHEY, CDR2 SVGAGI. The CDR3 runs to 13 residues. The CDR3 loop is CASSRSSAATILF. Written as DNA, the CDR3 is TGTGCCAGCAGTCGATCGAGCGCCGCTACCATCCTCTTC.

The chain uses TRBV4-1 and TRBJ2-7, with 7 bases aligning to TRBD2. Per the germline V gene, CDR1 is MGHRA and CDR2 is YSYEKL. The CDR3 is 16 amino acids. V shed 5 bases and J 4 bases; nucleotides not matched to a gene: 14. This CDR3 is CASSSLLAGVEYEQYF. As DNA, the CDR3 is TGCGCCAGCAGCTCCCTCCTGGCGGGAGTCGAGTACGAGCAGTACTTC.

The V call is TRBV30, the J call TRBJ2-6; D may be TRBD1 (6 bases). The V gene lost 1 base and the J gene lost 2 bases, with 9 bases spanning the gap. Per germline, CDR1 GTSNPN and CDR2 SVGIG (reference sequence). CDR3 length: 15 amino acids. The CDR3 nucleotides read TGTGCCTGGAGTGATCGGACAGCTGGGGCCAACGTCCTGACTTTC. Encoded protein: CAWSDRTAGANVLTF.

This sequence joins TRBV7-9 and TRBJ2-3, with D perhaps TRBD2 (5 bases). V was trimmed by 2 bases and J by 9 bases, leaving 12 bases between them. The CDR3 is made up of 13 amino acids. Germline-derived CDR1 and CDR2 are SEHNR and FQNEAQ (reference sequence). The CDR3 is CASSLRAGPTQYF. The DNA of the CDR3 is TGTGCCAGCAGCTTAAGGGCGGGCCCGACGCAGTATTTT.

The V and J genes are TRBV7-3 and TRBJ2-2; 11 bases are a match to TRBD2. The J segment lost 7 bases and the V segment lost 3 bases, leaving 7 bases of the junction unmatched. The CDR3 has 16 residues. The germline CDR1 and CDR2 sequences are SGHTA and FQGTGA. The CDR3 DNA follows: TGTGCCAGCAGCTTCCATAGCGGGGGGGCCGGCGGGGAGCTGTTTTTT. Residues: CASSFHSGGAGGELFF.

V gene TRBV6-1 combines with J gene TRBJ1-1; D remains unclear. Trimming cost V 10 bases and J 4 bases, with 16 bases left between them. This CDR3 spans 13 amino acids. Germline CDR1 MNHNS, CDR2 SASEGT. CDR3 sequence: CATLPGGGTEAFF. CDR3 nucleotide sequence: TGTGCCACCCTGCCCGGTGGAGGCACTGAAGCTTTCTTT.

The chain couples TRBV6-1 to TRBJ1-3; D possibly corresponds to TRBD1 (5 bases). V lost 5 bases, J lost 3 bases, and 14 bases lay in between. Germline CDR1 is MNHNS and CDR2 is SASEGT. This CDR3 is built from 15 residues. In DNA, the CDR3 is TGTGCCAGCAGTCTTGACAGTGCCGGTGGAAACACCATATATTTT. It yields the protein CASSLDSAGGNTIYF.

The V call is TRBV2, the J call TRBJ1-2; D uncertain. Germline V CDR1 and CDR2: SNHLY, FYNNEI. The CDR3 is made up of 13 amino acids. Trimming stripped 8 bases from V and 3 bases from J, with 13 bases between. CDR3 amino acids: CASGQVAYYGYTF. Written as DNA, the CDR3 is TGTGCCAGCGGCCAGGTGGCCTACTATGGCTACACCTTC.

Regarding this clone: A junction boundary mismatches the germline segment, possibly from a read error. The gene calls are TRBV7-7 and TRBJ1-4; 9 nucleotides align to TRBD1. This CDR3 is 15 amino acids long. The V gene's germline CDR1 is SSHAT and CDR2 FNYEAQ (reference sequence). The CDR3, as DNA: TGTGCTAGCAGCGCCCGACAGGGGGCTAATGAAAAACTGTTTTTT. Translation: CASSARQGANEKLFF.

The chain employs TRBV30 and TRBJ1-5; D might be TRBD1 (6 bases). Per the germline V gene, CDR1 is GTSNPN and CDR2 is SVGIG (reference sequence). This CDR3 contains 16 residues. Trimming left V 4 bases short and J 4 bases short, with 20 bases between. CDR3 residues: CAWTLGRGDYNQPQHF. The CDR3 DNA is TGTGCCTGGACCCTAGGGAGGGGGGATTATAATCAGCCCCAGCATTTT.

This CDR3 reads CASRPGLAGRNEQFF. CDR3 nucleotides: TGCGCCAGCAGGCCGGGACTAGCGGGTAGGAATGAGCAGTTCTTC. The chain carries TRBV4-1 and TRBJ2-1; 12 bases align to TRBD2. J was trimmed by 7 bases and V by 6 bases; bases with no gene match: 7. This CDR3 contains 15 residues. Germline CDR1 and CDR2: MGHRA and YSYEKL.